The text below deals with one T cell receptor beta chain. No cognate antigen has been identified for it. No much larger clone exists at a distance of one base, and base qualities are not known. The library was made by the immunoSEQ multiplex PCR assay. DNA from the CD4+ T cells that had been cultured and isolated underwent TCR beta CDR3 sequencing. On the authors' methods: Non-productive TCR sequences were removed, reads were trimmed to the CDR3 region, and CDR3s of at least 7 amino acids were retained. The MANAFEST web app was used to identify antigen-specific clonotypes by comparing expansion in peptide wells with expansion in reference cultures. Positive clones required FDR<0.05 expansion versus reference and all other wells, odds ratio above 5, and frequency above 0.1% in two replicate wells. Clonotypes significantly expanded in SARS-CoV-2 spike wells and in at least one common cold coronavirus spike condition were defined as cross-reactive. CDR3 similarity was assessed by Levenshtein distance with the stringdist R package, and unrooted trees were built with ape in R 3.6.1. TCRdb took this table from immuneACCESS and kept in-frame rearrangements with V and J called. Such tables lack part of the clones; where checked against another copy, unresolved V genes explain under half of the gap, and the rest is unexplained. The V and J calls and clone size were taken over from that table, and D and trimming were inferred from the DNA. The sample data list some 30,000 clones, and 75% to 90% of these were observed just once. The ten largest clones represent under 6% of the sample.

This sample was included in a study of vaccination effects on CD4 cells after COVID-19 (dated by TCRdb to between 2021 and 2024). Concerning the study at large: Across the study, the median time from the second dose to post-vaccine sampling was 72 days (range 14 to 241). In both COVID-19 convalescent patients and infection-naive vaccine recipients, the study compared SARS-CoV-2 spike-specific CD4+ TCR repertoires from before mRNA vaccination with those from after it. Altogether, roughly 10 COVID-19 convalescent patients and several SARS-CoV-2-naive healthy vaccine recipients made up the full study. Cultures from other donors in the study were sequenced using the Oncomine TCR Beta short-read assay on an Illumina iSeq 100. General findings and caveats noted by the study authors: The study was limited by a small number of convalescent patients and lacked early post-infection timepoints. Both infection-induced and vaccine-induced clones contracted markedly at late post-vaccination timepoints, which is consistent with waning T cell responses. In healthy vaccine recipients, vaccine-induced clones were almost all SARS-CoV-2 mono-reactive, with only 1 of 255 being cross-reactive with common cold coronaviruses.

CDR1 is given as SGHNT and CDR2 as YYREEE, both from the germline V gene (reference sequence). V trim: 8 bases; J trim: 0 bases; unmatched bases: 4. Measured from the cysteine to the phenylalanine, the CDR3 is 13 residues long. Just the 39-base CDR3 DNA is kept, in frame starting at base 1. In the ViraFEST assay, PBMC were stimulated with viral peptide pools, and antigen-specific CD4+ T cell clonotypes were then identified by expansion using TCR sequencing. After more than 9 days of culture, CD4+ T cells were isolated with the EasySep CD4+ T cell isolation kit. Participants received two doses of either the BNT162b2 or the mRNA-1273 mRNA SARS-CoV-2 vaccine. Negative nucleocapsid antibody results before and after vaccination confirmed that the healthy vaccine recipients had no prior SARS-CoV-2 infection. A few million PBMC per well were cultured with approximately 10 ug/ml peptides in IMDM containing approximately 4.6% human AB serum, approximately 10 IU/ml IL-2 and gentamicin. Half of the culture medium was replaced with fresh IL-2-containing medium on days 3 and 7. Unless otherwise noted, each peptide stimulation condition was cultured in triplicate wells. PBMC were separated from whole blood using Ficoll-Paque Plus gradient centrifugation and were then either cryopreserved at -140C or used fresh. The overlapping peptide pools covered the spike proteins of SARS-CoV-2 as well as those of the common cold coronaviruses HCoV-NL63, HCoV-OC43 and HCoV-229E. The QIAamp micro DNA kit was used to extract genomic DNA from the cultured CD4+ T cells.

The chain employs TRBV5-4 and TRBJ2-5; TRBD1 matches 7 bases in the middle. The sample here was CD4+ T cells from PBMCs cultured with SARS-CoV-2 spike peptides, taken after COVID-19 vaccination. The meaning of the sample's cell subset or site label: SARS-CoV-2 spike overlapping peptide pool stimulation. The sequence was obtained from a human donor who received a COVID-19 vaccine. Some clones in this sample may be carry-over from other donors' samples. The CDR3 in this case is CASMTGNQETQYF. The nucleotides read TGTGCCAGTATGACAGGGAACCAAGAGACCCAGTACTTC.